This TCR beta chain came from a study of shared clonotypes between healthy human individuals. Overall study: Used for every donor were three CD4 naive, three CD4 memory, two CD8 naive and one CD8 memory plate.

Findings and caveats of the study: The study found roughly 5% of naive CD4 clonotypes shared across several donors. Generation of non-shared clonotypes was less probable than generation of clonotypes shared by all four donors.

Execution of the assay was at deep level. The method was immunoSEQ multiplex PCR; TCRdb's version includes in-frame clones alone and lacks a portion of them. Counted here are about 2 million clones, 95% occurring once; the ten biggest clones make up under 0.15%. With V trimmed by 8 bases and J by 9 bases, 22 bases remained unmatched. The CDR3 runs to 16 residues. The germline gives CDR1 SQVTM, CDR2 ANQGSEA. As to this clone: Antigen specificity is unknown.

The sample taken for sequencing was naive CD4+ T cells sorted from blood. Stated subset: CD45RA+ positively selected. The chain has TRBV29-1 and TRBJ2-1, with 7 nucleotides matching TRBD2. This sequence was found in a man aged 18 to 30 in good health. In DNA form, the CDR3 reads TGCAGCCCAGCGCCGGGCCACGGCGGGAGTCAATCTGAGCAGTTCTTC. Protein: CSPAPGHGGSQSEQFF.